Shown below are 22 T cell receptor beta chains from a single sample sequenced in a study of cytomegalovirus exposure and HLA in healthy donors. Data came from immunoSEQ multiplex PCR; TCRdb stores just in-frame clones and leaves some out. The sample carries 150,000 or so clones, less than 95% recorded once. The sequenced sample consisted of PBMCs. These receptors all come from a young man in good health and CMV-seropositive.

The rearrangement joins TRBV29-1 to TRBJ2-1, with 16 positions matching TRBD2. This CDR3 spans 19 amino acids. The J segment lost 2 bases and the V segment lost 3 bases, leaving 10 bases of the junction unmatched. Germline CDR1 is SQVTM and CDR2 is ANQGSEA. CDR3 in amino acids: CSVEIQGLAGGRTYNEQFF. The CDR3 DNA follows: TGCAGCGTTGAGATTCAGGGACTAGCGGGAGGGCGAACCTACAATGAGCAGTTCTTC.

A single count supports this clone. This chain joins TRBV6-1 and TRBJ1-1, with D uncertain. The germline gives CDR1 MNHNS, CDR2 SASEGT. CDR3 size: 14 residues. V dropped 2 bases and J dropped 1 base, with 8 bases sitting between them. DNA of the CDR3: TGTGCCAGCAGTGAATTGGAGGGGAACACTGAAGCTTTCTTT. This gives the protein CASSELEGNTEAFF.

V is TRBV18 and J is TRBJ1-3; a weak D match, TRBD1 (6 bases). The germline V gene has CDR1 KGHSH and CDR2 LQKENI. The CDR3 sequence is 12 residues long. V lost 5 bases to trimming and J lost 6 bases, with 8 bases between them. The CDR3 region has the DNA TGTGCCAGCTCAACAGGGATAAACACCATATATTTT. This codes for CASSTGINTIYF.

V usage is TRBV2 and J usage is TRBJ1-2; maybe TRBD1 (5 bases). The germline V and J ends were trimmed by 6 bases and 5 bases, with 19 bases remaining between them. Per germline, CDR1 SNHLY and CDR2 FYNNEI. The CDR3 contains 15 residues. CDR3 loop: CASRKNRLAGYGYTF. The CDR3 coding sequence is TGTGCCAGCAGGAAGAACAGGCTAGCGGGGTATGGCTACACCTTC.

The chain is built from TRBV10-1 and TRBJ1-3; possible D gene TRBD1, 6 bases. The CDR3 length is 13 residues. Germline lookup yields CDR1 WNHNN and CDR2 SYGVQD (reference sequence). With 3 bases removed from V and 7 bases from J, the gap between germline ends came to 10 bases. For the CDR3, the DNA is TGCGCCAGCAGTGAACAGGGAGCGAACACCATATATTTT. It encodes CASSEQGANTIYF.

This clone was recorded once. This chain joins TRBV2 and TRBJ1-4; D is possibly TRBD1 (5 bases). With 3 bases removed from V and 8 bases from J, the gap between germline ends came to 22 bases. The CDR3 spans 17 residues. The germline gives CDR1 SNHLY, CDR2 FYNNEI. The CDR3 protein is CASSDGAQDGGHEKLFF. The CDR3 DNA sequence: TGTGCCAGCAGTGATGGGGCACAAGACGGTGGGCACGAAAAACTGTTTTTT.

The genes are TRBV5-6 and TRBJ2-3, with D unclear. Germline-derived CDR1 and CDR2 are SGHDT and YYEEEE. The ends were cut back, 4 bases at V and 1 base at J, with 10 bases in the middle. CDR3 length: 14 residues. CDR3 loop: CASSIHIGTDTQYF. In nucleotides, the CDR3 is TGTGCCAGCAGCATCCATATAGGCACAGATACGCAGTATTTT.

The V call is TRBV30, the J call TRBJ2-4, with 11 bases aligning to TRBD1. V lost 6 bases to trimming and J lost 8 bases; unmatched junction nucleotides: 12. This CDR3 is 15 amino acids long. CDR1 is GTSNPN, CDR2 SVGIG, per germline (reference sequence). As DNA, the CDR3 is TGTGCCTGCACCCCGGGACAGGGGGTCTTGGACATTCAGTACTTC. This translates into CACTPGQGVLDIQYF.

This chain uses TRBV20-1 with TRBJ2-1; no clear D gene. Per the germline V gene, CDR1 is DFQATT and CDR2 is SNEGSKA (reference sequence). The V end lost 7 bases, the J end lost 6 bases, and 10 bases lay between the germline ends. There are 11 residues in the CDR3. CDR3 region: CSEWLGNEQFF. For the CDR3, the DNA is TGCAGTGAATGGCTAGGCAATGAGCAGTTCTTC.

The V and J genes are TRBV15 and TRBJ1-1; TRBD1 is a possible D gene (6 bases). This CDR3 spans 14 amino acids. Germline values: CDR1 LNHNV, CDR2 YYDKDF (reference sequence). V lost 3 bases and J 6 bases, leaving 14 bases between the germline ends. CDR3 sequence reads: CATSRTAGAAEAFF. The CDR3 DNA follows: TGTGCCACCAGCAGGACGGCGGGGGCCGCTGAAGCTTTCTTT.

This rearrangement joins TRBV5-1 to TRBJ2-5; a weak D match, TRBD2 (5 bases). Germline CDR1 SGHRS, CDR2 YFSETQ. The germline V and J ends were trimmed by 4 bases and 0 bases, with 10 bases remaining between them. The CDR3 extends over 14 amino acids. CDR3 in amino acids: CASSPGGNQETQYF. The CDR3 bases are TGCGCCAGCAGCCCTGGAGGCAACCAAGAGACCCAGTACTTC. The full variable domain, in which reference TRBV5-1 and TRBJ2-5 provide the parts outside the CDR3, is KAGVTQTPRYLIKTRGQQVTLSCSPISGHRSVSWYQQTPGQGLQFLFEYFSETQRNKGNFPGRFSGRQFSNSRSEMNVSTLELGDSALYLCASSPGGNQETQYFGPGTRLLVL.

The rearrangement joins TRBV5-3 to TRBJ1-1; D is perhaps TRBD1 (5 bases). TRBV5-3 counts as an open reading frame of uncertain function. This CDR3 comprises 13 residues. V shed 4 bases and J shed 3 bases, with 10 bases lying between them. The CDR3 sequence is CARSTWGDTEAFF. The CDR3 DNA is TGTGCCAGAAGCACCTGGGGGGACACTGAAGCTTTCTTT.

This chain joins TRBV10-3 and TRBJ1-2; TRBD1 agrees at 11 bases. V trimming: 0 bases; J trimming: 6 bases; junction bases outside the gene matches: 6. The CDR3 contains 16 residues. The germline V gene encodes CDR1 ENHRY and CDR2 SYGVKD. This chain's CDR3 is CAISESTGTGGNGYTF. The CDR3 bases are TGTGCCATCAGTGAGTCGACGGGGACAGGGGGAAATGGCTACACCTTC.

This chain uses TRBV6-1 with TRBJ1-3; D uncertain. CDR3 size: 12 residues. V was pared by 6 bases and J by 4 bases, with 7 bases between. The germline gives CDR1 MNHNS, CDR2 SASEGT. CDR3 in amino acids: CASSPLGNTIYF. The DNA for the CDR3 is TGTGCCAGCAGCCCCCTCGGAAACACCATATATTTT.

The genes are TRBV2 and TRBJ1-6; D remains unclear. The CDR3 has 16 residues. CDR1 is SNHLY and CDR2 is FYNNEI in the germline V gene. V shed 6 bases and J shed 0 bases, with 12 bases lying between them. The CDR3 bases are TGTGCCAGCAGGGACCCGGGGAGCTCCTATAATTCACCCCTCCACTTT. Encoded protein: CASRDPGSSYNSPLHF.

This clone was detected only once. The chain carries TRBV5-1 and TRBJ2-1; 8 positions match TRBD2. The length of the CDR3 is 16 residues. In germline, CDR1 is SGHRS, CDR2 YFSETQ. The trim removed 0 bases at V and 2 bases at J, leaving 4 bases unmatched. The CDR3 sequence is CASSLAGGTAYNEQFF. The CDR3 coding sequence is TGCGCCAGCAGCTTGGCGGGAGGGACCGCCTACAATGAGCAGTTCTTC.

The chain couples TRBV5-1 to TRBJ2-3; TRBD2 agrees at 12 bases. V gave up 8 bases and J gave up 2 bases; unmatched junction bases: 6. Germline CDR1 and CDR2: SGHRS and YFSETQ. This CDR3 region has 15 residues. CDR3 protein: CASTTSGRPTDTQYF. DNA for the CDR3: TGCGCCAGTACTACTAGCGGGAGGCCCACAGATACGCAGTATTTT.

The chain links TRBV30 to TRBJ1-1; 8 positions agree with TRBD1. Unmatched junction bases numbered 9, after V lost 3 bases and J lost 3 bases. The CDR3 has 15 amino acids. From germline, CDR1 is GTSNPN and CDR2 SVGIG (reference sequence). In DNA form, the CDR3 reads TGTGCCTGGAGGGGGATTACAGGGGGGTACACTGAAGCTTTCTTT. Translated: CAWRGITGGYTEAFF.

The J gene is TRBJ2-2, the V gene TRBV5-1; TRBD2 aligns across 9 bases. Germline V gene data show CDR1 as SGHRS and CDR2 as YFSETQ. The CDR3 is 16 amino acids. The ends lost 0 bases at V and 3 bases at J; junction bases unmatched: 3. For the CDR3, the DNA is TGCGCCAGCAGCTTGGGACTAGCGGATTACACCGGGGAGCTGTTTTTT. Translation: CASSLGLADYTGELFF.

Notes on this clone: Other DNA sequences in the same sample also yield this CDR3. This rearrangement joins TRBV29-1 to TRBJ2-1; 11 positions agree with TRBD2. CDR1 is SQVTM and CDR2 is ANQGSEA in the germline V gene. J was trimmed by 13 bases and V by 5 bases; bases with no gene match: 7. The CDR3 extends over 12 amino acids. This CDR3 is CSVLLAGAEQFF. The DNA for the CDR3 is TGCAGCGTTTTACTAGCGGGAGCTGAACAGTTCTTC.

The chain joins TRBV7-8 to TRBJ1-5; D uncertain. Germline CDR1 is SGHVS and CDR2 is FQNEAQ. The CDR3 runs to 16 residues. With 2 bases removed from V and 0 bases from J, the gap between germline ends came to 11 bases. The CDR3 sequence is CASSLLQRNSNQPQHF. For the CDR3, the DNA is TGTGCCAGCAGCTTACTACAGAGAAATAGCAATCAGCCCCAGCATTTT.

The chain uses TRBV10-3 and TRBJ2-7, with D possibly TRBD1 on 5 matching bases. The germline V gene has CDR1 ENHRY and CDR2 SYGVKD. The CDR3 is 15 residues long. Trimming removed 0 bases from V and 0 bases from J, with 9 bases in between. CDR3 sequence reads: CAISESGRGSYEQYF. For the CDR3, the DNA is TGTGCCATCAGTGAGTCGGGGCGTGGCTCCTACGAGCAGTACTTC.